This TCR beta chain was observed in a study of T-cell memory formation after mild COVID-19. The study, taken as a whole, reports: Prior to infection, memory already included some responding clones, suggesting cross-reactive memory joined. Shrinking CD4+ clones resided mostly in CM and EM, and CD8+ ones in EMRA.

The germline gives CDR1 LGHNT, CDR2 FRNRAP. V was pared by 0 bases and J by 7 bases, with 18 bases of the junction left unmatched. The CDR3 consists of 20 residues. Constant-segment primers and 5'RACE yielded cDNA libraries for TCR alpha and TCR beta, each carrying sample barcodes and UMIs. TCRdb recomputed calls from the 5' RACE reads with MiXCR, one row per CDR3 protein. The data show roughly 600,000 distinct CDR3 sequences, about a sixth seen once. In regard to this clonotype: What it binds is unknown.

This clonotype originated in an adult woman who had mild COVID-19 (a few samples of this study predate the infection). Cell type and time point are not known. The sample comprised PBMCs or a T cell subset sorted from them (not recorded which). This chain joins TRBV12-5 and TRBJ2-1; TRBD2 matches at 10 bases. CDR3 loop: CASGLVVFLAGDQGGNEQFF. In DNA, the CDR3 is TGTGCTAGTGGTTTGGTAGTCTTCCTAGCGGGAGATCAAGGTGGAAATGAGCAGTTCTTC.